The clone carrying this T cell receptor beta chain has a handful of counts. Transcripts of RNA were the source for amplifying TCR beta CDR3 regions. First-round RT-PCR employed HTBI primers, with a second-round multiplex PCR after it. TCRdb passed the multiplex PCR reads through MiXCR, listing each CDR3 protein once. The profile shows hundreds of thousands of distinct CDR3 sequences, about 24% of them singletons. The germline CDR1 and CDR2 sequences are SGHTA and FQGNSA. V dropped 9 bases and J dropped 3 bases, with 17 bases sitting between them. The CDR3 is 14 residues long. The data were obtained in a study of Graves' ophthalmopathy and Graves' hyperthyroidism.

Sequenced sample: peripheral blood. This TCR came from a woman under 30 with stable Graves' hyperthyroidism. Some clones in this sample may be carry-over from other donors' samples. The chain combines TRBV7-2 with TRBJ1-2; maybe TRBD1 (5 bases). CDR3 protein: CARRDTGGDYGYTF. In DNA, the CDR3 is TGTGCCAGGAGGGATACAGGAGGCGACTATGGCTACACCTTC.